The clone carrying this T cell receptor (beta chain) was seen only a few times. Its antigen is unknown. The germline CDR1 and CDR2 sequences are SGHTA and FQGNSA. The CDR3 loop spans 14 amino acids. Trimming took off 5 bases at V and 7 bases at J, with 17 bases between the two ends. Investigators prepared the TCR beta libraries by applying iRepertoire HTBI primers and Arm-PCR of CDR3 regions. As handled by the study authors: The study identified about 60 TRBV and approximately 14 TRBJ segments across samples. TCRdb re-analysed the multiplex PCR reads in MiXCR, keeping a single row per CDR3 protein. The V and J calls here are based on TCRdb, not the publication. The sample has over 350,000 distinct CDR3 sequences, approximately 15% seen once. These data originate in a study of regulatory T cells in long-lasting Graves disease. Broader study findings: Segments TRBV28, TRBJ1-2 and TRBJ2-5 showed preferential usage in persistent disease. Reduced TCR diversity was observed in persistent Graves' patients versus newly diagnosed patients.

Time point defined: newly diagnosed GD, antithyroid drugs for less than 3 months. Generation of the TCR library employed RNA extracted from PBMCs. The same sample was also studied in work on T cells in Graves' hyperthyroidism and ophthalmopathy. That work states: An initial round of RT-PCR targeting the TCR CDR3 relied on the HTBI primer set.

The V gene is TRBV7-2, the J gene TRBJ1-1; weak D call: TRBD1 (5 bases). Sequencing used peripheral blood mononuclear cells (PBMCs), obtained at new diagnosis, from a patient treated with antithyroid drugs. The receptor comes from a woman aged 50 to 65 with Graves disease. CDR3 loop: CASSQGDLHGEAFF. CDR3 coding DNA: TGTGCCAGCAGCCAAGGGGATTTACATGGTGAAGCTTTCTTT.